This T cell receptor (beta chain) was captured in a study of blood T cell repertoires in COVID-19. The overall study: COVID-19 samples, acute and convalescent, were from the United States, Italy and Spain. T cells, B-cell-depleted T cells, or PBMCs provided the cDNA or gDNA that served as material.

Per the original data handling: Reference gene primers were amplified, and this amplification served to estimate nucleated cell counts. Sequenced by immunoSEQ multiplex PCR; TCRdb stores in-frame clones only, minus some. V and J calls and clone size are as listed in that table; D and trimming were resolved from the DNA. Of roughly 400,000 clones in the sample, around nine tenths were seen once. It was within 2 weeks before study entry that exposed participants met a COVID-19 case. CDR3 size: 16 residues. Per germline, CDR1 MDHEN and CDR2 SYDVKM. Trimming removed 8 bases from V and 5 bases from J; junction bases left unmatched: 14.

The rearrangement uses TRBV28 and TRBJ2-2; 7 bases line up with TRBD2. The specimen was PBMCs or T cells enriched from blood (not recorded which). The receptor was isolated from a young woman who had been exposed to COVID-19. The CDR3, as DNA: TGTGCCAGCCATCCTCGGGCTAGCGGAAGTACCGGGGAGCTGTTTTTT. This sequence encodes CASHPRASGSTGELFF.